The clone carrying this T cell receptor (beta chain) has just a few counts. Its antigen is as yet unknown. The data were obtained in a study of T cells in Graves' hyperthyroidism and ophthalmopathy. In the study overall: Upon initial diagnosis and before any treatment, peripheral blood was collected.

Findings and limits, study-wide: In the blood, most expanded thyroid clonotypes above 0.001 appeared as well.

The investigators amplified TCR beta CDR3 regions from RNA transcripts. A first-round RT-PCR of the TCR CDR3 used the HTBI primer set. MiXCR was run by TCRdb on the multiplex PCR reads, yielding one entry per CDR3 protein. The sample holds some 420,000 distinct CDR3 sequences, around 15% seen once. The PBMCs were sourced from fresh peripheral blood (about 9.6 ml). The V and J ends lost 0 bases and 8 bases respectively, with 14 bases between them. The CDR3 is 15 amino acids. Looked up from germline, CDR1 is SGDLS and CDR2 is YYNGEE. This chain links TRBV9 with TRBJ1-4, with unresolved D. The origin of this receptor is a woman aged 18-29 years with Graves' hyperthyroidism. Sequencing was done on a sample of blood. As DNA, the CDR3 is TGTGCCAGCAGCGTAGAGGCATGGGGTAGAGAAAAACTGTTTTTT. Amino acids: CASSVEAWGREKLFF.